This TCR beta chain was found in a study of Ad26.COV2.S vaccination and SARS-CoV-2 variants. Findings and limits, study-wide: Spike-specific TCR breadth in vaccine recipients exceeded that seen in placebo recipients. Non-spike TCR breadth did not differ much between vaccine and placebo recipients. After vaccination, substantial breadth of spike-specific CD8+ and CD4+ responses was reported. Estimates derived from TCR breadth and depth analyses may have underestimated total T cell responses.

From germline, CDR1 is SQVTM and CDR2 ANQGSEA. V was shortened by 5 bases and J by 0 bases, with 10 bases between the two germline ends. The CDR3 sequence is 14 residues long. Sequencing was performed with immunoSEQ multiplex PCR; in TCRdb, only in-frame clones are kept and a portion is missing. Of some 350,000 clones listed, 90% to 95% were seen once; the top ten hold roughly 3.9%. A word on this clone: Its cognate antigen is unknown.

The genes are TRBV29-1 and TRBJ2-2; D tentatively fits TRBD1 or TRBD2 (5 bases each). Sequencing used peripheral blood, obtained after recovery from COVID-19. The TCR comes from a human donor who had recovered from COVID-19. CDR3 region: CSVWWGSNTGELFF. The CDR3 bases are TGCAGCGTTTGGTGGGGGTCGAACACCGGGGAGCTGTTTTTT.